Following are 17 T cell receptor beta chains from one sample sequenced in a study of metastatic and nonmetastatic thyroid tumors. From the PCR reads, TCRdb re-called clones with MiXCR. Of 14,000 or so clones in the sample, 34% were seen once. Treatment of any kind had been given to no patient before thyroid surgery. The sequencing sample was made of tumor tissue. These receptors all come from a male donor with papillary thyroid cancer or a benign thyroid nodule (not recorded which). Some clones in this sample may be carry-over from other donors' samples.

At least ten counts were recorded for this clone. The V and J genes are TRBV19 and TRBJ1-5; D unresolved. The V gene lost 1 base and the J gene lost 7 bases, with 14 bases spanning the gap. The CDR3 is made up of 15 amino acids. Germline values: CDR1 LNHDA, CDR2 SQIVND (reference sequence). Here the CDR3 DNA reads TGTGCCAGTAGTATAGTCTCGGGTCGGGAACAGCCCCAGCATTTT. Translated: CASSIVSGREQPQHF.

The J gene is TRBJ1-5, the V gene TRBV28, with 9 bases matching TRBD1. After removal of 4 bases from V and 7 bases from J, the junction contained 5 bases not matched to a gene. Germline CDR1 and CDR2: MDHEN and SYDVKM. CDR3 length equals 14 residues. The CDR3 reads CASSYGTGNQPQHF. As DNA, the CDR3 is TGTGCCAGCAGTTACGGGACAGGGAACCAGCCCCAGCATTTT.

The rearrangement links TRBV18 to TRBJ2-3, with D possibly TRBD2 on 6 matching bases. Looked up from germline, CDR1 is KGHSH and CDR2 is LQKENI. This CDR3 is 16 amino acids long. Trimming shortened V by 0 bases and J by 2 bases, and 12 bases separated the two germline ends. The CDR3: CASSPPRESATDTQYF. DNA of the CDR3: TGTGCCAGCTCACCACCGCGGGAATCCGCCACAGATACGCAGTATTTT.

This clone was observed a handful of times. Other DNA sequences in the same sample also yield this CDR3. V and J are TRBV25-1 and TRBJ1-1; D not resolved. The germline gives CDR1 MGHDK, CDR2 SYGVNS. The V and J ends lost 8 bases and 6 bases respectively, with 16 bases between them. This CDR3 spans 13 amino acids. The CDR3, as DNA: TGTGCCAGCGGTTATGGCACAGAAGCTGAAGCTTTCTTT. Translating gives CASGYGTEAEAFF.

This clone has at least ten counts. CDR3 in amino acids: CASSFGGPTDTQYF. CDR3 bases: TGTGCCAGCAGTTTCGGAGGGCCCACAGATACGCAGTATTTT. This sequence joins TRBV6-2 or TRBV6-3 and TRBJ2-3; D is perhaps TRBD2 (6 bases). Germline CDR1 and CDR2: MNHEY and SVGEGT. Trimming left V 4 bases short and J 2 bases short, with 10 bases between. The CDR3 is made up of 14 amino acids.

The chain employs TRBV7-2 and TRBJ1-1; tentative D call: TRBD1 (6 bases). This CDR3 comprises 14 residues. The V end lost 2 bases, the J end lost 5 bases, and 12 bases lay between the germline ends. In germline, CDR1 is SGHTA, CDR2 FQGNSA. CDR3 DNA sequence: TGTGCCAGCAGCTTACAGGGGACGGGGACTGAAGCTTTCTTT. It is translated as CASSLQGTGTEAFF.

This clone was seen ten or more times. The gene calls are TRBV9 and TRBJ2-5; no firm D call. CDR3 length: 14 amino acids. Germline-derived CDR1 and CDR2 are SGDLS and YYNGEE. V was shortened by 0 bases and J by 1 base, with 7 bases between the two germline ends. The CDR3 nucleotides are TGTGCCAGCAGCGTAGAAGGTCTCCAAGAGACCCAGTACTTC. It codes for CASSVEGLQETQYF.

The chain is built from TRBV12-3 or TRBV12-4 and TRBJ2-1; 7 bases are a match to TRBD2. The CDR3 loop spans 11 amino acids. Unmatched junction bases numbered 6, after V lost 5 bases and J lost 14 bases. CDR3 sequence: CASSLNRGEFF. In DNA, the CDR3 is TGTGCCAGCAGTCTCAACCGGGGGGAGTTCTTC.

In nucleotides, the CDR3 is TGCAGTGCTAGTACCTCGACAGATACGCAGTATTTT. This sequence encodes CSASTSTDTQYF. The rearrangement joins TRBV20-1 to TRBJ2-3, with no clear D. Germline assignment: CDR1 DFQATT and CDR2 SNEGSKA (reference sequence). Trimming cost V 3 bases and J 3 bases, with 7 bases left between them. The CDR3 covers 12 residues.

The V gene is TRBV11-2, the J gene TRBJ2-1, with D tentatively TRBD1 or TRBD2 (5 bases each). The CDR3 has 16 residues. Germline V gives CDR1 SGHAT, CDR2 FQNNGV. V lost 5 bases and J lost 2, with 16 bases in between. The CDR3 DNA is TGTGCCAGCAGCAAAGAGGGGACCCTGACCTACAATGAGCAGTTCTTC. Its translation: CASSKEGTLTYNEQFF. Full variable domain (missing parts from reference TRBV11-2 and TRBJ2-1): EAGVAQSPRYKIIEKRQSVAFWCNPISGHATLYWYQQILGQGPKLLIQFQNNGVVDDSQLPKDRFSAERLKGVDSTLKIQPAKLEDSAVYLCASSKEGTLTYNEQFFGPGTRLTVL.

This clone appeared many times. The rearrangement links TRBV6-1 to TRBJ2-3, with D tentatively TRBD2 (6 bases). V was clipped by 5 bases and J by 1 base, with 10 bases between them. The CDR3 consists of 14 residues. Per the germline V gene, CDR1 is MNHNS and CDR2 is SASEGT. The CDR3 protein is CASSHGTGTDTQYF. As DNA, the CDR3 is TGTGCCAGCAGTCACGGGACTGGCACAGATACGCAGTATTTT.

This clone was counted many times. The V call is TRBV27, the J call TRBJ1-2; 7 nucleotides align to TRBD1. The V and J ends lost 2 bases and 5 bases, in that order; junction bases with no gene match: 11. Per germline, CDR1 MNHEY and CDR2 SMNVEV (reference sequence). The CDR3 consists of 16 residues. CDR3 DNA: TGTGCCAGCAGTTTAAAGGGGGCCCTTTTTGGGTATGGCTACACCTTC. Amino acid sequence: CASSLKGALFGYGYTF.

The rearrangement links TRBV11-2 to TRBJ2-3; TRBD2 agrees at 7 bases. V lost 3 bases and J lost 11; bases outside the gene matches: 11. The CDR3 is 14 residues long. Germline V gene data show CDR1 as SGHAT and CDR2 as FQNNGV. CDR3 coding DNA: TGTGCCAGCAGCTTGGGGGGAGGGACCGAGGGGCAGTATTTT. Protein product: CASSLGGGTEGQYF. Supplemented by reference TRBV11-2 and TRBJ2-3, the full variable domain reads EAGVAQSPRYKIIEKRQSVAFWCNPISGHATLYWYQQILGQGPKLLIQFQNNGVVDDSQLPKDRFSAERLKGVDSTLKIQPAKLEDSAVYLCASSLGGGTEGQYFGPGTRLTVL.

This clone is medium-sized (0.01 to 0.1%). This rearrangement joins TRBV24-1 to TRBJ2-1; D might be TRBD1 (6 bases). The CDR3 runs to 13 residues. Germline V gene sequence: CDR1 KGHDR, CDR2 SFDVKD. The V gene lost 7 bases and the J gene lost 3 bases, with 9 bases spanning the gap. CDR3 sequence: CATRETGYNEQFF. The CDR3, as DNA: TGTGCCACCAGAGAGACAGGCTACAATGAGCAGTTCTTC.

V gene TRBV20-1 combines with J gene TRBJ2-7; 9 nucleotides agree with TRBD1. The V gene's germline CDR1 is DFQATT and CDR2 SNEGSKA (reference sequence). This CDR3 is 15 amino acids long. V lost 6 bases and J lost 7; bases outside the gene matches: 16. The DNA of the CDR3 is TGCAGTGCGACGAACCGAGACAGGGGGGTAAGGGAGCAGTACTTC. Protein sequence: CSATNRDRGVREQYF.

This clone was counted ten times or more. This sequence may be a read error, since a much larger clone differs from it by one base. The CDR3 nucleotides read TGTGCCAGCAGCGCACTAGCGGGAGACTACGAGCAGTACTTC. Translation gives CASSALAGDYEQYF. V and J are TRBV3-1 and TRBJ2-7; TRBD2 matches at 11 bases. The germline gives CDR1 LGHDT, CDR2 YNNKEL (reference sequence). This CDR3 comprises 14 residues. The junction had 3 bases not matched to a gene; V was cut back by 5 bases and J by 3 bases.

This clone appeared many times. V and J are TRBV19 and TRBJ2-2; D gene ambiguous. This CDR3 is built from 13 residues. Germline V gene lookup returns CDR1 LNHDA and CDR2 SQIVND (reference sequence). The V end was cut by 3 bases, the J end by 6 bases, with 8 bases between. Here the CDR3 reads CASSMGTSGELFF. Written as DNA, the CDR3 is TGTGCCAGTAGTATGGGCACGTCCGGGGAGCTGTTTTTT.